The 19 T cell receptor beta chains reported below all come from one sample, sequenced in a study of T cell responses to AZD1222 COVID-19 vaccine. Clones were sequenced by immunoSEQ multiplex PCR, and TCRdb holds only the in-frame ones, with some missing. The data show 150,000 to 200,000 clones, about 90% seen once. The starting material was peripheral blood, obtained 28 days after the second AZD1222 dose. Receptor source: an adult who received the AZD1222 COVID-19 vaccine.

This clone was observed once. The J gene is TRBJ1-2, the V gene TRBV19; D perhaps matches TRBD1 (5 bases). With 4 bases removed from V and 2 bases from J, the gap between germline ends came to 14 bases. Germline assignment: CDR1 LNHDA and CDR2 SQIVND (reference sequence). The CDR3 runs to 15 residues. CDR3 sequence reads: CASSTGRELNYGYTF. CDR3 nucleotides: TGTGCCAGTAGTACCGGCAGGGAATTGAACTATGGCTACACCTTC.

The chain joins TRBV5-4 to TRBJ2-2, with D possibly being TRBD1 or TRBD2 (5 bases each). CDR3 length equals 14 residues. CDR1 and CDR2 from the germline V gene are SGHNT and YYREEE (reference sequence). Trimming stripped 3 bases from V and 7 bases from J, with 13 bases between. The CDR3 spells CASSYGTSGGELFF. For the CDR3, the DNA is TGTGCCAGCAGCTATGGGACCAGCGGCGGGGAGCTGTTTTTT.

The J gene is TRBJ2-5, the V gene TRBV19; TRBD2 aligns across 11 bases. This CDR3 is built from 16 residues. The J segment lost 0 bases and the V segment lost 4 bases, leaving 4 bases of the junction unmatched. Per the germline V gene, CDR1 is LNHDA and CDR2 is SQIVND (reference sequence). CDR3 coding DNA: TGTGCCAGTAGTACCGGACTAGCGGGTTACCAAGAGACCCAGTACTTC. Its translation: CASSTGLAGYQETQYF.

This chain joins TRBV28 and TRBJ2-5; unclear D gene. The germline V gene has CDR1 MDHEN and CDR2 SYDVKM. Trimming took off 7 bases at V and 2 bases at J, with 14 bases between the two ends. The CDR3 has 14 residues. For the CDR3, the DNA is TGTGCCAGCAAGGGCGGTGGTCCTCAAGAGACCCAGTACTTC. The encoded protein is CASKGGGPQETQYF.

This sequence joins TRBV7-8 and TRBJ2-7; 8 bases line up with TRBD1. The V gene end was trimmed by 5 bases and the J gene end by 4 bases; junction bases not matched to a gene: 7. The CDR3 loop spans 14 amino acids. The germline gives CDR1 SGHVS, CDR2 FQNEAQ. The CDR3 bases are TGTGCCAGCAGCATAGGGCAGGGGGCTTACGAGCAGTACTTC. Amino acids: CASSIGQGAYEQYF. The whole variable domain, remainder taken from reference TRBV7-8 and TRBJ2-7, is GAGVSQSPRYKVAKRGQDVALRCDPISGHVSLFWYQQALGQGPEFLTYFQNEAQLDKSGLPSDRFFAERPEGSVSTLKIQRTQQEDSAVYLCASSIGQGAYEQYFGPGTRLTVT.

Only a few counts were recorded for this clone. CDR3 sequence reads: CASSESLDSPSRGTEAFF. CDR3 DNA: TGCGCCAGCAGTGAGTCCCTCGACAGCCCTTCGCGGGGCACTGAAGCTTTCTTT. The chain has TRBV10-1 and TRBJ1-1, with D tentatively TRBD1 (5 bases). Germline assignment: CDR1 WNHNN and CDR2 SYGVQD (reference sequence). The CDR3 is 18 residues long. V gave up 0 bases and J gave up 4 bases, with 21 bases separating them.

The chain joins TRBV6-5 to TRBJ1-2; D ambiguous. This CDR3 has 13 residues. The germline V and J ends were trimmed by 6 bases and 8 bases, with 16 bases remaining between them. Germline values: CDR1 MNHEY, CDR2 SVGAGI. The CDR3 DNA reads TGTGCCAGCAGCCGGTTAGTTGGAAGGGGCTACACCTTC. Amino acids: CASSRLVGRGYTF.

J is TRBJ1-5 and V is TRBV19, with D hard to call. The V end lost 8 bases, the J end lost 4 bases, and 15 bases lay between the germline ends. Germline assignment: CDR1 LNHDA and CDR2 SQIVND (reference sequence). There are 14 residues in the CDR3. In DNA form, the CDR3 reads TGTGCCAGTGGGGAGGTACTCGCAAATCAGCCCCAGCATTTT. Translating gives CASGEVLANQPQHF.

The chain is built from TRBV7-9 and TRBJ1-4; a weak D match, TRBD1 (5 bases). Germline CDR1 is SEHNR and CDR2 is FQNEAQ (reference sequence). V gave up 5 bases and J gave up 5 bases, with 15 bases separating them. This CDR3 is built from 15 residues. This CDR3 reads CASSQVGDRNEKLFF. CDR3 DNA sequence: TGTGCCAGCAGCCAGGTGGGGGACCGAAATGAAAAACTGTTTTTT. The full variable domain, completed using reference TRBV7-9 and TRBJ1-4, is DTGVSQNPRHKITKRGQNVTFRCDPISEHNRLYWYRQTLGQGPEFLTYFQNEAQLEKSRLLSDRFSAERPKGSFSTLEIQRTEQGDSAMYLCASSQVGDRNEKLFFGSGTQLSVL.

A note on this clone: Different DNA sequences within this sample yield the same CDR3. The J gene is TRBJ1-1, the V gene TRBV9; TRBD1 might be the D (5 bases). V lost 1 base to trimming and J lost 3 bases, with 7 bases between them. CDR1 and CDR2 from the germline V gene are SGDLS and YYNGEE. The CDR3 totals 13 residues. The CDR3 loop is CASSVLGDTEAFF. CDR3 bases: TGTGCCAGCAGCGTATTAGGGGACACTGAAGCTTTCTTT.

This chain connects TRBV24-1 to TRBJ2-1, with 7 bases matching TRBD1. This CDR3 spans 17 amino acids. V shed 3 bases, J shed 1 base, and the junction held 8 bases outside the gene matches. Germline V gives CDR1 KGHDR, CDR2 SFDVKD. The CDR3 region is CATSDPPVTGSYNEQFF. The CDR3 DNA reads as TGTGCCACCAGTGATCCACCCGTGACAGGGTCCTACAATGAGCAGTTCTTC.

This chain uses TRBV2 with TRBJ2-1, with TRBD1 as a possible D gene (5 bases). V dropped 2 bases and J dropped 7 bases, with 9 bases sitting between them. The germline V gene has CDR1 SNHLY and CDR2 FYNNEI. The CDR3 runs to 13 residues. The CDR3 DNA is TGTGCCAGCAGTGAACAGGGTTTGAATGAGCAGTTCTTC. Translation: CASSEQGLNEQFF.

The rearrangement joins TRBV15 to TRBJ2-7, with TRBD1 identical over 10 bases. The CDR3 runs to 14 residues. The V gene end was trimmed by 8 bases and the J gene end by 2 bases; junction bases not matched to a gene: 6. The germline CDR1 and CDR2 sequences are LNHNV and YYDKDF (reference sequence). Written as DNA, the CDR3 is TGTGCCACCCAGGACAGGGGGGCTCCCTACGAGCAGTACTTC. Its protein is CATQDRGAPYEQYF.

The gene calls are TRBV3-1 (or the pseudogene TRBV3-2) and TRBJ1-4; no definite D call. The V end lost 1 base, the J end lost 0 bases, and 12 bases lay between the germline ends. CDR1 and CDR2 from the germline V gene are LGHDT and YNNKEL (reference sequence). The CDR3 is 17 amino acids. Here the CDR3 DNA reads TGTGCCAGCAGCCAAGGACGGGGAACTGCAACTAATGAAAAACTGTTTTTT. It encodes CASSQGRGTATNEKLFF.

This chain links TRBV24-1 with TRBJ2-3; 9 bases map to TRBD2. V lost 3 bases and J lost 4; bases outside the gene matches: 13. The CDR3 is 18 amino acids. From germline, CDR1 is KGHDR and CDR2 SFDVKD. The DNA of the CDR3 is TGTGCCACCAGTGATCCTCGGGGTAGCGGGGGAGTATCAGATACGCAGTATTTT. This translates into CATSDPRGSGGVSDTQYF.

This CDR3 is CASSYSRGQKYGYTF. CDR3 nucleotide sequence: TGTGCCAGCAGTTACTCGAGGGGGCAGAAGTATGGCTACACCTTC. The chain carries TRBV6-5 and TRBJ1-2; 7 positions agree with TRBD1. Looked up from germline, CDR1 is MNHEY and CDR2 is SVGAGI. This CDR3 region has 15 residues. With 0 bases clipped from V and 5 bases from J, the junction kept 6 bases outside the gene matches.

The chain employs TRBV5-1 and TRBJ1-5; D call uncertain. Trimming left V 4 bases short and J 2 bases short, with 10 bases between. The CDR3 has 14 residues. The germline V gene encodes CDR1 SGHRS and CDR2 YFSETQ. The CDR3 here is CASSPGSGNQPQHF. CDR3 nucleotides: TGCGCCAGCAGCCCCGGCAGTGGCAATCAGCCCCAGCATTTT. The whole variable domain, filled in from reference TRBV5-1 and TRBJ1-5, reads KAGVTQTPRYLIKTRGQQVTLSCSPISGHRSVSWYQQTPGQGLQFLFEYFSETQRNKGNFPGRFSGRQFSNSRSEMNVSTLELGDSALYLCASSPGSGNQPQHFGDGTRLSIL.

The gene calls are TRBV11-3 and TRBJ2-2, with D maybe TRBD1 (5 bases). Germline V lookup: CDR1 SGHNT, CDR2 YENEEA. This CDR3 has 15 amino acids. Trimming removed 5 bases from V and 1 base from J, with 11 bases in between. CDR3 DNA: TGTGCCAGCAGCACCAAGGGGCAGAACACCGGGGAGCTGTTTTTT. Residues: CASSTKGQNTGELFF.

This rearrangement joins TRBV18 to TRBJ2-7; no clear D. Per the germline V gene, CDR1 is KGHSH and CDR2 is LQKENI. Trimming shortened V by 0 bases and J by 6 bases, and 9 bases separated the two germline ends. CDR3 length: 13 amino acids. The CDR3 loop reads CASSPPPGGEQYF. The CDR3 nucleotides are TGTGCCAGCTCACCACCGCCGGGTGGCGAGCAGTACTTC.